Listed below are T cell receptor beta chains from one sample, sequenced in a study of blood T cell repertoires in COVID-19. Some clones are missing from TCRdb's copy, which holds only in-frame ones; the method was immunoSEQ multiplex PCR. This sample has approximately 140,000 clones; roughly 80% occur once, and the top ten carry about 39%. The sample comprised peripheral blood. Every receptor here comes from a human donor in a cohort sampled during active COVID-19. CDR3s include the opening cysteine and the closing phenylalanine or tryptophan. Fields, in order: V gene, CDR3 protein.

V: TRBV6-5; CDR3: CASRPTGGGYTF
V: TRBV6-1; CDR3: CASSDGRGANSYEQYF
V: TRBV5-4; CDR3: CASSGGLVNEQFF
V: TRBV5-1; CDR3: CASSPGTSDRFRVGQYF
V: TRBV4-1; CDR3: CASSQASGNLGNTIYF
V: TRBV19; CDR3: CASSTPGTGRNQPQHF
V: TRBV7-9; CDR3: CASSPREGSEAFF
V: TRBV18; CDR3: CASSPFGVQNTEAFF
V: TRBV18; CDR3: CASSPTGSSYEQYF
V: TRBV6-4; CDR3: CASSDLETVSNQPQHF
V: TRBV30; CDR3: CAWRAPRVTTIYF
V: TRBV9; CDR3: CASSVDASREQFF
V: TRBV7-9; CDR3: CASSTGLAGGRQYEQYF
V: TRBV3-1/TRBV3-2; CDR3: CASSEPQGNTEAFF
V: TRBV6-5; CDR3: CASSLRLGGTDTQYF
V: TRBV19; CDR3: CASSMRQGGGEAFF
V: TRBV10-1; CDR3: CASSESAGVGYEQYF
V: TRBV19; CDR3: CASSLRTGMDTEAFF
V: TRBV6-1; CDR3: CASSARLTGPNTGELFF
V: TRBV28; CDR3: CASSLKGQKLHF
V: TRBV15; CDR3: CATNGGRTGELFF
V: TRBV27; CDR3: CASSSISGTQYF
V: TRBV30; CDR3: CAWSVFGSENSPLHF
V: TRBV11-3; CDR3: CASSSGRGLNTEAFF
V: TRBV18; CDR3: CASSLTTGQNEKLFF
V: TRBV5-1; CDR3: CASSLSGNYGYTF
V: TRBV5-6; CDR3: CASSRGGADYGYTF
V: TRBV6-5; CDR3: CASSSTRKETQYF
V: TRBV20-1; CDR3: CSAPQGYEQYF
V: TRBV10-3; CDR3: CAIRAGGARETQYF
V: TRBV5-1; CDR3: CASSAGDSYEQYF
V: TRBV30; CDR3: CAGAGVNTEAFF
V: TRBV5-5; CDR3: CASKLGVGQGSYEQYF
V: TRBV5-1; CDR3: CASSLATSGGMDEQFF
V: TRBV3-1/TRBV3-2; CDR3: CASSRFIAVYEQYF
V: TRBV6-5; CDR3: CASSLDNMNTEAFF
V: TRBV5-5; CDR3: CASSLGTSGASPGTQYF
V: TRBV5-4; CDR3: CASSLRTVEYGYTF
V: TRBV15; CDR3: CATSRPSGIDEKLFF
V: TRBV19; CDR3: CASSMPGQGGEQFF
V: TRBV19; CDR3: CASSTKGLALRSEQYF
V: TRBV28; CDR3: CASSFGQSSYEQYF
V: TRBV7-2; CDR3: CASSHSRGTDTQYF
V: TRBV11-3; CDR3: CASSPGTSGGEETQYF
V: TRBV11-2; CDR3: CASSRGRGPDTQYF
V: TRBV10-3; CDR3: CAISEFGGINYGYTF
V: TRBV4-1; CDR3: CASSLASVEKLFF
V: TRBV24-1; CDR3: CATSVGDTSTDTQYF
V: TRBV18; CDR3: CASTDRDDYTF
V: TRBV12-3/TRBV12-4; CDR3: CASSHSTHTEAFF